These 21 T cell receptor beta chains were sequenced from one sample in a study of shared clonotypes between healthy human individuals. The table came from immunoSEQ multiplex PCR; TCRdb's copy has only in-frame clones and leaves some out. The data hold some 2,500,000 clones, with 80% to 95% observed a single time. The specimen sequenced was naive CD4+ T cells from PBMCs. The subset here: CD45RA+ positively selected. The source is a man in his late teens or twenties in good health. Some clones in this sample may be carry-over from other donors' samples.

The chain carries TRBV4-1 and TRBJ2-3, with 9 bases identical to TRBD2. The germline V gene encodes CDR1 MGHRA and CDR2 YSYEKL. The length of the CDR3 is 18 residues. The J segment lost 0 bases and the V segment lost 1 base, leaving 8 bases of the junction unmatched. For the CDR3, the DNA is TGCGCCAGCAGCCAAGCGGCTAGCGGGGAATCTAGCACAGATACGCAGTATTTT. Translation: CASSQAASGESSTDTQYF.

The chain is built from TRBV7-2 and TRBJ2-3; 7 bases agree with TRBD1. Germline V lookup: CDR1 SGHTA, CDR2 FQGNSA. V lost 6 bases to trimming and J lost 2 bases; unmatched junction nucleotides: 11. This CDR3 is built from 16 residues. The CDR3 protein is CASRPPRGQVTDTQYF. CDR3 DNA sequence: TGTGCCAGCAGACCGCCCCGAGGACAGGTCACAGATACGCAGTATTTT.

The V gene is TRBV6-1, the J gene TRBJ2-7; TRBD1 agrees at 10 bases. The junction had 7 bases not matched to a gene; V was cut back by 4 bases and J by 1 base. The CDR3 has 16 amino acids. Germline CDR1 reads MNHNS; CDR2 reads SASEGT. The DNA for the CDR3 is TGTGCCAGCAGTGGCCAGGACAGGGGGGATTCCTACGAGCAGTACTTC. Residues: CASSGQDRGDSYEQYF.

The table lists this clone with a few counts. This chain links TRBV5-6 with TRBJ1-2; no clear D gene. The V gene's germline CDR1 is SGHDT and CDR2 YYEEEE. The CDR3 is 13 residues long. V dropped 1 base and J dropped 7 bases, with 11 bases sitting between them. The CDR3 DNA sequence: TGTGCCAGCAGCTTGTTCGGATTCGGTGGCTACACCTTC. Translated, it gives CASSLFGFGGYTF.

The chain joins TRBV28 to TRBJ2-1, with a tentative D call TRBD2 (6 bases). This CDR3 has 14 amino acids. CDR1 MDHEN and CDR2 SYDVKM come from the germline V gene. Trimming took 6 bases from V and 7 from J, leaving 16 bases between them. The CDR3 region is CASRADGSPNEQFF. The CDR3 DNA is TGTGCCAGCAGGGCGGACGGGAGTCCGAATGAGCAGTTCTTC.

The chain's CDR3 is CASSQGGQETQYF. The CDR3 DNA reads as TGCGCCAGCAGCCAAGGGGGCCAAGAGACCCAGTACTTC. The chain combines TRBV4-1 with TRBJ2-5; D ambiguous. Trimming stripped 1 base from V and 1 base from J, with 4 bases between. CDR1 is MGHRA, CDR2 YSYEKL, per germline. The CDR3 has 13 amino acids.

This chain connects TRBV23-1 to TRBJ2-7; weak D call: TRBD1 (6 bases). TRBV23-1 is classed as an ORF, of uncertain function. The CDR3 spans 14 residues. The ends were cut back, 3 bases at V and 5 bases at J, with 14 bases in the middle. The CDR3 coding sequence is TGCGCCAGCAGTCAGGGTACAGGGTTAGACGAGCAGTACTTC. This gives the protein CASSQGTGLDEQYF.

Points on this clone: Other DNA sequences in this sample translate to the same CDR3. The chain has TRBV6-5 and TRBJ1-1, with D tentatively TRBD1 (5 bases). This CDR3 is built from 13 residues. Trimming took off 7 bases at V and 5 bases at J, with 14 bases between the two ends. Germline V gene lookup returns CDR1 MNHEY and CDR2 SVGAGI. The CDR3, as DNA: TGTGCCAGCACCACCCCGGGGGGAACTGAAGCTTTCTTT. It is translated as CASTTPGGTEAFF.

The J gene is TRBJ1-2, the V gene TRBV7-8; TRBD1 is a possible D gene (6 bases). Per the germline V gene, CDR1 is SGHVS and CDR2 is FQNEAQ. Trimming took off 4 bases at V and 5 bases at J, with 14 bases between the two ends. CDR3 length: 14 residues. The CDR3 sequence is CASSSWTESYGYTF. The CDR3 DNA reads as TGTGCCAGCAGCTCGTGGACAGAATCTTATGGCTACACCTTC.

V is TRBV11-3 and J is TRBJ2-7, with TRBD2 matching over 10 bases. The CDR3 length is 15 residues. J gave up 5 bases and V 5 bases, and 9 bases lay outside the gene matches. Germline V gene lookup returns CDR1 SGHNT and CDR2 YENEEA. The CDR3: CASSVGGTSVHEQYF. CDR3 nucleotide sequence: TGTGCCAGCAGCGTTGGGGGGACTAGCGTGCACGAGCAGTACTTC.

V is TRBV21-1 and J is TRBJ2-5; the D call in the table, TRBD1, was not verified against the DNA. TRBV21-1 is labeled a pseudogene. This CDR3 contains 20 residues. This CDR3 reads CASSKGRTDRVPLLEETQYF. DNA of the CDR3: TGTGCCAGCAGCAAAGGACGGACGGACAGGGTTCCCCTACTTGAGGAGACCCAGTACTTC.

The chain links TRBV6-5 to TRBJ2-2, with a tentative D call TRBD1 (6 bases). The CDR3 sequence is 15 residues long. V lost 6 bases and J 8 bases, leaving 19 bases between the germline ends. CDR1 is MNHEY, CDR2 SVGAGI, per germline. CDR3 DNA sequence: TGTGCCAGCAGACCCGGACAGACCCAATGGGGGGAGCTGTTTTTT. This translates into CASRPGQTQWGELFF.

The chain couples TRBV6-5 to TRBJ1-1, with no clear D. Deletions cut 4 bases from V and 9 bases from J, with 18 bases between. Germline CDR1 is MNHEY and CDR2 is SVGAGI. CDR3 length: 14 amino acids. CDR3 sequence (DNA): TGTGCCAGCAGTTCCCTTACTCCCGGACGTAAAGCTTTCTTT. Amino acid sequence: CASSSLTPGRKAFF.

The genes are TRBV19 and TRBJ1-5, with 9 bases that match TRBD1. This CDR3 region has 16 residues. V dropped 4 bases and J dropped 3; count of bases not matched to a gene: 7. CDR1 and CDR2 from the germline V gene are LNHDA and SQIVND (reference sequence). CDR3 loop: CASSNRQGGLNQPQHF. The CDR3 DNA reads as TGTGCCAGTAGTAACCGACAGGGGGGCCTCAATCAGCCCCAGCATTTT.

This clone has only one observation. Different DNA sequences within this sample yield the same CDR3. This chain uses TRBV28 with TRBJ2-5; 7 positions match TRBD1. V dropped 5 bases and J dropped 4; count of bases not matched to a gene: 4. Germline V gene sequence: CDR1 MDHEN, CDR2 SYDVKM. The CDR3 length is 13 residues. The DNA of the CDR3 is TGTGCCAGCAGTCACAGGGGTAGAGAGACCCAGTACTTC. The encoded protein is CASSHRGRETQYF.

This clone was counted once. The chain carries TRBV7-2 and TRBJ2-5, with D unclear. Germline lookup yields CDR1 SGHTA and CDR2 FQGNSA. V gave up 5 bases and J gave up 7 bases, with 14 bases separating them. This CDR3 region has 13 residues. In DNA, the CDR3 is TGTGCCAGCAGCCCACCCTCTTCAAGGACCCAGTACTTC. Residues: CASSPPSSRTQYF.

The chain carries TRBV27 and TRBJ1-5; D gene uncertain. V shed 7 bases and J shed 5 bases, with 12 bases lying between them. The germline V gene encodes CDR1 MNHEY and CDR2 SMNVEV (reference sequence). This CDR3 spans 13 amino acids. The CDR3 region is CASTAGPYQPQHF. The CDR3, as DNA: TGTGCCAGCACCGCGGGTCCATATCAGCCCCAGCATTTT.

The chain combines TRBV25-1 with TRBJ2-7; D call uncertain. Germline V CDR1 and CDR2: MGHDK, SYGVNS. The ends were cut back, 4 bases at V and 3 bases at J, with 10 bases in the middle. The CDR3 runs 13 residues. CDR3 protein: CASSGDMVYEQYF. In DNA, the CDR3 is TGTGCCAGCAGTGGAGATATGGTCTACGAGCAGTACTTC.

The chain is built from TRBV5-4 and TRBJ2-5, with 11 nucleotides matching TRBD2. CDR3 size: 16 residues. Per germline, CDR1 SGHNT and CDR2 YYREEE (reference sequence). V gave up 0 bases and J gave up 4 bases; unmatched junction bases: 5. The DNA of the CDR3 is TGTGCCAGCAGCTTGGCACTAGCGGGAGTAGGAGAGACCCAGTACTTC. This encodes CASSLALAGVGETQYF.

The chain couples TRBV11-1 to TRBJ2-3; the match to TRBD2 covers 9 bases. Germline lookup yields CDR1 SGHAT and CDR2 FQDESV (reference sequence). The CDR3 consists of 17 residues. V trimming: 1 base; J trimming: 3 bases; junction bases outside the gene matches: 8. This CDR3 is CASSLGFSGSPTDTQYF. The DNA of the CDR3 is TGTGCCAGCAGCTTAGGGTTTAGCGGGAGTCCGACAGATACGCAGTATTTT. Full variable domain (rest looked up from reference TRBV11-1 and TRBJ2-3): EAEVAQSPRYKITEKSQAVAFWCDPISGHATLYWYRQILGQGPELLVQFQDESVVDDSQLPKDRFSAERLKGVDSTLKIQPAELGDSAMYLCASSLGFSGSPTDTQYFGPGTRLTVL.

The gene calls are TRBV6-5 and TRBJ1-1; D is unclear. The ends were cut back, 7 bases at V and 5 bases at J, with 17 bases in the middle. This CDR3 comprises 14 residues. CDR1 MNHEY and CDR2 SVGAGI come from the germline V gene. CDR3 coding DNA: TGTGCCAGCATCCCCCCGAAAGGTTTAACTGAAGCTTTCTTT. Translated, it gives CASIPPKGLTEAFF.